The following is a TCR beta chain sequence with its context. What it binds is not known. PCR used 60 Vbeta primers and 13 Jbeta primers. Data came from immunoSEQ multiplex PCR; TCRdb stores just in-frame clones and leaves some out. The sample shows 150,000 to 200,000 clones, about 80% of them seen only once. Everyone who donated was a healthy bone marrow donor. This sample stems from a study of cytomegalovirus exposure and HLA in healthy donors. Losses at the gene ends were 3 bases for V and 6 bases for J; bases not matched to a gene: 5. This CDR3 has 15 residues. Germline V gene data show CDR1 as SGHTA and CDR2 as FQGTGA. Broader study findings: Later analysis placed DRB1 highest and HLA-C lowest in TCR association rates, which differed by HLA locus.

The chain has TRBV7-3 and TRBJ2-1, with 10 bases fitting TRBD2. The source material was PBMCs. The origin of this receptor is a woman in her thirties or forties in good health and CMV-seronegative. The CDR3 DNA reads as TGTGCCAGCAGCTTCTTAGCGGGAGGAAGCAATGAGCAGTTCTTC. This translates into CASSFLAGGSNEQFF.